This is a list of T cell receptor beta chains from one sample in a study of PD-L1 blockade in urothelial cancer. Method: immunoSEQ multiplex PCR; TCRdb's copy keeps in-frame clones and lacks some. The repertoire holds more than 95,000 clones, with around 89% as singletons. Source: PBMCs, taken around atezolizumab (anti-PD-L1) treatment. The receptors were sampled from a man aged 55 to 70 with urothelial cancer. The CDR3 runs from the conserved cysteine through the conserved F or W. Fields, in order: clone size, J gene, V gene, D gene, CDR3 DNA, CDR3 protein. D genes are given only for firm matches. Size values are once, few and many counts, or a class for expanded clones, and some rows have none.

. TRBJ2-7 TRBV4-1 TRBD1 TGCGCCAGCAGCCAGGTCCGACAGGGGTCGGGGTTTCTGAAGCAGTACTTC CASSQVRQGSGFLKQYF
. TRBJ2-7 TRBV7-9 . TGTGCCAGCAGCTGGGCGGGGGCTTCCGGCGAGCAGTACTTC CASSWAGASGEQYF
. TRBJ2-1 TRBV7-7 TRBD1 TGTGCTAGCAGTGAACAGGGGGGCAATGAGCAGTTCTTC CASSEQGGNEQFF
. TRBJ1-4 TRBV9 . TGTGCCAGCAGCGTAGGTATTGGGACACCAACTAATGAAAAACTGTTTTTT CASSVGIGTPTNEKLFF
. TRBJ1-1 TRBV11-2 TRBD1 TGTGCCAGCAGCTACCGGACAGGGGGGGTAGCTTTCTTT CASSYRTGGVAFF
. TRBJ2-5 TRBV7-9 . TGTGCCAGCAGCTTGGGGCCAGGGGTGGGCAGGGAGACCCAGTACTTC CASSLGPGVGRETQYF
. TRBJ2-7 TRBV7-8 . TGTGCCAGCAGCCAACGAGGGCCCGGGCAGGGGGGCGAGCAGTACTTC CASSQRGPGQGGEQYF
. TRBJ2-5 TRBV29-1 . TGCAGCGTTGATCGGGGAAGAGAGACCCAGTACTTC CSVDRGRETQYF
. TRBJ2-4 TRBV5-4 . TGTGCCAGCAGCTCTGGTGGGAGCTCCGGAGTAAACATTCAGTACTTC CASSSGGSSGVNIQYF
. TRBJ1-1 TRBV30 . TGTGCCTGGAGGAGTACCGGGAACACTGAAGCTTTCTTT CAWRSTGNTEAFF
. TRBJ2-1 TRBV6-5 . TGTGCCACCTGGGGTAGCGGCTCCTACAATGAGCAGTTCTTC CATWGSGSYNEQFF
. TRBJ2-3 TRBV25-1 TRBD1 TGTGCCAGCACCGAATCCGGGACAGGGCCTGATACGCAGTATTTT CASTESGTGPDTQYF
. TRBJ2-6 TRBV19 TRBD1 TGTGCCAGTAGTACAGGGGGACAGGGGGTCCCTGGGGCCAACGTCCTGACTTTC CASSTGGQGVPGANVLTF
. TRBJ2-6 TRBV7-9 . TGTGCCAGCAGCCCGAGGGGGTTTGGGGCCAACGTCCTGACTTTC CASSPRGFGANVLTF
. TRBJ2-3 TRBV5-1 . TGCGCCAGCAGCTTAAGCGACAGTAGCACAGATACGCAGTATTTT CASSLSDSSTDTQYF
. TRBJ2-1 TRBV5-1 . TGCGCCAGCAGCTCCCGGAGGGGTGGAGCCTACAATGAGCAGTTCTTC CASSSRRGGAYNEQFF
. TRBJ1-3 TRBV14 TRBD1 TGTGCCAGCAGCCAAAACACCGGGACAGGGTACGGAAACACCATATATTTT CASSQNTGTGYGNTIYF
once TRBJ2-5 TRBV11-2 . TGTGCCAGCAGCCCCACCGGGGGGCGGGAGACCCAGTACTTC CASSPTGGRETQYF
. TRBJ2-7 TRBV2 . TGTGCCAGCAGTGGGGCACAGTGGGCAGACTACGAGCAGTACTTC CASSGAQWADYEQYF
. TRBJ1-3 TRBV7-9 . TGTGCCAGCAGCCTTAGCGAGCTGAACACCATATATTTT CASSLSELNTIYF
. TRBJ2-2 TRBV6-5 . TGTGCCAGCAGACTGGGAGGAGGGGAGCTGTTTTTT CASRLGGGELFF
. TRBJ1-2 TRBV7-9 . TGTGCCAGCAGCTTCAGGGGCGGTATGGGGGGCTACACCTTC CASSFRGGMGGYTF
. TRBJ2-5 TRBV5-6 TRBD2 TGTGCCAGCACCGACTTAGGGGCGGGGGGGCCTGAGGAGACCCAGTACTTC CASTDLGAGGPEETQYF